This TCR beta chain was sequenced during a study of human T cells and chemical hapten exposure. MiXCR, applied by TCRdb to the RACE reads, yields one record per CDR3 protein. The sample carries under 200,000 distinct CDR3 sequences, roughly 30% recorded once. This clonotype appeared many times. V was pared by 0 bases and J by 0 bases, with 3 bases between. The CDR3 consists of 13 residues. Germline CDR1 and CDR2: GTSNPN and SVGIG (reference sequence). Time point: pre-sensitization, week 0. The treatment here: therapeutic diphenylcyclopropenone sensitization with weekly scalp DPC. V usage is TRBV30 and J usage is TRBJ1-5; D is undetermined. This receptor was taken from a young woman with alopecia areata. Some clones in this sample may be carry-over from other donors' samples. Specimen: whole blood, collected in connection with sensitization to the hapten diphenylcyclopropenone (DPC). The CDR3 sequence: CAWSVSSNQPQHF. CDR3 sequence (DNA): TGTGCCTGGAGTGTATCTAGCAATCAGCCCCAGCATTTT. Using reference TRBV30 and TRBJ1-5 for the parts outside the CDR3, the full variable domain is SQTIHQWPATLVQPVGSPLSLECTVEGTSNPNLYWYRQAAGRGLQLLFYSVGIGQISSEVPQNLSASRPQDRQFILSSKKLLLSDSGFYLCAWSVSSNQPQHFGDGTRLSIL.